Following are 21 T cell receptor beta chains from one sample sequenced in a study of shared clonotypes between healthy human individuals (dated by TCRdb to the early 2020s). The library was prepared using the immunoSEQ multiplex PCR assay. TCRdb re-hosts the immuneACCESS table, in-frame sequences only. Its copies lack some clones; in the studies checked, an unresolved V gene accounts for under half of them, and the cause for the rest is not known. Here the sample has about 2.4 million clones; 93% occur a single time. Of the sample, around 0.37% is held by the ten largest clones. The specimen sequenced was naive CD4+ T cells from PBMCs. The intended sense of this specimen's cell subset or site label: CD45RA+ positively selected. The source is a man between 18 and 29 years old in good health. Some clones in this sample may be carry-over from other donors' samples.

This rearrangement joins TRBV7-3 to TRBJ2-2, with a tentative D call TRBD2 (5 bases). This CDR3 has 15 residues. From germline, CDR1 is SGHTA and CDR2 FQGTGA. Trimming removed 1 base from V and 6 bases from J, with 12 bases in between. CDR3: CASSLIPGGAGELFF. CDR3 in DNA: TGTGCCAGCAGCTTAATCCCAGGAGGTGCCGGGGAGCTGTTTTTT.

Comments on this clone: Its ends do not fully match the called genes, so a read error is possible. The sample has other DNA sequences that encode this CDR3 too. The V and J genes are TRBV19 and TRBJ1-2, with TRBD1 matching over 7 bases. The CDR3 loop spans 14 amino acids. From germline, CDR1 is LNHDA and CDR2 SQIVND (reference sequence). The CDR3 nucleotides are TGTGCCAGTATAGGGGGACAGCTCAACTACGGCTACACCTTC. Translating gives CASIGGQLNYGYTF. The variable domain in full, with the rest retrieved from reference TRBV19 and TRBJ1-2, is DGGITQSPKYLFRKEGQNVTLSCEQNLNHDAMYWYRQDPGQGLRLIYYSQIVNDFQKGDIAEGYSVSREKKESFPLTVTSAQKNPTAFYLCASIGGQLNYGYTFGSGTRLTVV.

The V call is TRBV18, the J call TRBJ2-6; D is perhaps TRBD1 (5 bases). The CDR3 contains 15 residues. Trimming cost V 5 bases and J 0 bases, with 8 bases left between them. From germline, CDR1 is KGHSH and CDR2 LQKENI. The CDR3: CASSATGSGANVLTF. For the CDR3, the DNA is TGTGCCAGCTCAGCTACAGGCTCTGGGGCCAACGTCCTGACTTTC.

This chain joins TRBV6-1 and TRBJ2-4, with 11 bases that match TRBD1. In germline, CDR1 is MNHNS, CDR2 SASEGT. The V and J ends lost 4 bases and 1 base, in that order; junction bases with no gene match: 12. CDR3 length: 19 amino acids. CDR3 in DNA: TGTGCCAGCAGTGGTGCCGGGACAGGGGGGCGGGGTGCCAAAAACATTCAGTACTTC. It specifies CASSGAGTGGRGAKNIQYF.

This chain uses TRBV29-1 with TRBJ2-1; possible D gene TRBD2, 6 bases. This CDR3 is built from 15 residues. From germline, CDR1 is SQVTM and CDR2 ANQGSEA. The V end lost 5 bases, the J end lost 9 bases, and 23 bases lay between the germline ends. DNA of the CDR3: TGCAGCGTTCGTCGTCCGGGACTTACCTGGGGTGAGCAGTTCTTC. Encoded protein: CSVRRPGLTWGEQFF.

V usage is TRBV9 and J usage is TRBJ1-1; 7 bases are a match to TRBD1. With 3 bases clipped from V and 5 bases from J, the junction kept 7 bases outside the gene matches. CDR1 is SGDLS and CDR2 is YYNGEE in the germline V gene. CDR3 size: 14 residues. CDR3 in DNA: TGTGCCAGCAGCGCCGAACAGGGGCGGACTGAAGCTTTCTTT. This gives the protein CASSAEQGRTEAFF.

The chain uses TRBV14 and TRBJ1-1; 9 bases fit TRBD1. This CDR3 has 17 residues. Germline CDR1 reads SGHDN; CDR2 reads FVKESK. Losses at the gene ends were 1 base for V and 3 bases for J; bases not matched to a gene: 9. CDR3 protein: CASSQVAWDRVDTEAFF. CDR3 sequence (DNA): TGTGCCAGCAGCCAAGTGGCATGGGACAGGGTTGACACTGAAGCTTTCTTT.

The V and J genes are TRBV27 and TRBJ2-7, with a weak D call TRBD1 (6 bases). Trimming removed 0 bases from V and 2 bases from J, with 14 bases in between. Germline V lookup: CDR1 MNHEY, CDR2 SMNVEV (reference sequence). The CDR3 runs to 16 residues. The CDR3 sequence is CASSLSTGKAPYEQYF. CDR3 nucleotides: TGTGCCAGCAGTTTATCAACAGGGAAGGCCCCCTACGAGCAGTACTTC.

In DNA form, the CDR3 reads TGCAGCGTTGCGGGGAATGAGCAGTTCTTC. Translation gives CSVAGNEQFF. This chain joins TRBV29-1 and TRBJ2-1, with a weak D call TRBD2 (5 bases). CDR1 and CDR2 from the germline V gene are SQVTM and ANQGSEA. Trimming took 4 bases from V and 7 from J, leaving 5 bases between them. This CDR3 comprises 10 residues.

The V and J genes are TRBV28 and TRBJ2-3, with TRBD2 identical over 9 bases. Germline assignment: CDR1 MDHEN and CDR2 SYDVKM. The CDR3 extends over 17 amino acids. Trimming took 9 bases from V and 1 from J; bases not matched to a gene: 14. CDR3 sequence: CASRGSGRSSGTDTQYF. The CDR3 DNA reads TGTGCCAGTCGGGGTAGCGGGAGAAGTAGTGGCACAGATACGCAGTATTTT.

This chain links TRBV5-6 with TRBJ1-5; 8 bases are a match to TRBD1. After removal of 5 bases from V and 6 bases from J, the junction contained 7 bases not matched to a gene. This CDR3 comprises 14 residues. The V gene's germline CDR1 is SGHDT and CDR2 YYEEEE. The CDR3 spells CASRRQGSGQPQHF. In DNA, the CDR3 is TGTGCCAGCAGACGACAGGGGTCGGGTCAGCCCCAGCATTTT.

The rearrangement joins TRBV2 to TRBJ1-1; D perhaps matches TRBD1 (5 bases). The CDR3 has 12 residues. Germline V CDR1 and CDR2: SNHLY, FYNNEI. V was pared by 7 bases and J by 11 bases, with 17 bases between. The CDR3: CASTEGGVRAFF. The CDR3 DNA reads TGTGCCAGCACCGAGGGAGGGGTGAGGGCTTTCTTT.

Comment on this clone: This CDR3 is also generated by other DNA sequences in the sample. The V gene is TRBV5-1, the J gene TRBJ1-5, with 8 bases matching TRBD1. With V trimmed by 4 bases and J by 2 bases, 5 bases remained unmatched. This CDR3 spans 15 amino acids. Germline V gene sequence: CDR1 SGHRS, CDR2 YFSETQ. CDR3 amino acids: CASSAGQGGNQPQHF. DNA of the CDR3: TGCGCCAGCAGCGCCGGACAGGGCGGCAATCAGCCCCAGCATTTT.

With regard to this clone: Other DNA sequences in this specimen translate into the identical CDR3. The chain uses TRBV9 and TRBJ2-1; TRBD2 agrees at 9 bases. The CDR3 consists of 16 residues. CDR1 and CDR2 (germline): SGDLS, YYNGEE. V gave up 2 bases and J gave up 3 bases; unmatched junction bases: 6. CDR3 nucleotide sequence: TGTGCCAGCAGCGTCTTGGCGGGAGGGAGCTACAATGAGCAGTTCTTC. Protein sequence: CASSVLAGGSYNEQFF.

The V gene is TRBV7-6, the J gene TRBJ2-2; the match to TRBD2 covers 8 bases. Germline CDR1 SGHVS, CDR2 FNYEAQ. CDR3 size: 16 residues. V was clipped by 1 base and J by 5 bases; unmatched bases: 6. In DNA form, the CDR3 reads TGTGCCAGCAGCTTAGTTCCAGCGGGAGCGACCGGGGAGCTGTTTTTT. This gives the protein CASSLVPAGATGELFF. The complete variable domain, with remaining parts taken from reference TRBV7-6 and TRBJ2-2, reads GAGVSQSPRYKVTKRGQDVALRCDPISGHVSLYWYRQALGQGPEFLTYFNYEAQQDKSGLPNDRFSAERPEGSISTLTIQRTEQRDSAMYRCASSLVPAGATGELFFGEGSRLTVL.

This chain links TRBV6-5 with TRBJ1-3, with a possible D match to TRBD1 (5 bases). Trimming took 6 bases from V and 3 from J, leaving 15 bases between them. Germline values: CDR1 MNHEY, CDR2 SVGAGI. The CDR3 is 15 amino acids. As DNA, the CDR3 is TGTGCCAGCAGACGGGACCCAGCGGGTGGAAACACCATATATTTT. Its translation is CASRRDPAGGNTIYF.

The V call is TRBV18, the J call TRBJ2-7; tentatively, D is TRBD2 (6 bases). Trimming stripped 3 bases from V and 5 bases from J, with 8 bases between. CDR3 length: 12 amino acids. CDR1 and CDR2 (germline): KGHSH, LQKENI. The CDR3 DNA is TGTGCCAGCTCACCTAGCGGCCACGAGCAGTACTTC. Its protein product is CASSPSGHEQYF.

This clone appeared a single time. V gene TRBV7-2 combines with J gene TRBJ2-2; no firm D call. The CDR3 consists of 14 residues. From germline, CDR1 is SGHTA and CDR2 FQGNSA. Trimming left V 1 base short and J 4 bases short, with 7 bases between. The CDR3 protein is CASSLGDITGELFF. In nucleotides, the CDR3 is TGTGCCAGCAGCTTAGGGGATATCACCGGGGAGCTGTTTTTT. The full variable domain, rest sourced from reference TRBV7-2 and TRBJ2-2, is GAGVSQSPSNKVTEKGKDVELRCDPISGHTALYWYRQSLGQGLEFLIYFQGNSAPDKSGLPSDRFSAERTGGSVSTLTIQRTQQEDSAVYLCASSLGDITGELFFGEGSRLTVL.

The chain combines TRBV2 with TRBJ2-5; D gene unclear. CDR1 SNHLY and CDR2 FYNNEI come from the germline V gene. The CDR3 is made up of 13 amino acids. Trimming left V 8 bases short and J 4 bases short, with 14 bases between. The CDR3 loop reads CASCASIAETQYF. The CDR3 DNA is TGTGCCAGCTGTGCCAGTATTGCAGAGACCCAGTACTTC.

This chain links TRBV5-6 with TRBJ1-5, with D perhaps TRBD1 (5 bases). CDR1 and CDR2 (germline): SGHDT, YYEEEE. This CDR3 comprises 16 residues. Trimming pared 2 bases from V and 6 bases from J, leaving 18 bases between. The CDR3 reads CASSFFGATVGQPQHF. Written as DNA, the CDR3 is TGTGCCAGCAGCTTTTTCGGGGCCACTGTCGGTCAGCCCCAGCATTTT.

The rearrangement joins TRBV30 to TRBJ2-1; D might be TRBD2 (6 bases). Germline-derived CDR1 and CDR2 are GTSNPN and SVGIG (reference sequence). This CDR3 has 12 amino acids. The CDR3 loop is CVAGSSYNEQFF. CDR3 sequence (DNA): TGTGTCGCGGGGAGCTCCTACAATGAGCAGTTCTTC.